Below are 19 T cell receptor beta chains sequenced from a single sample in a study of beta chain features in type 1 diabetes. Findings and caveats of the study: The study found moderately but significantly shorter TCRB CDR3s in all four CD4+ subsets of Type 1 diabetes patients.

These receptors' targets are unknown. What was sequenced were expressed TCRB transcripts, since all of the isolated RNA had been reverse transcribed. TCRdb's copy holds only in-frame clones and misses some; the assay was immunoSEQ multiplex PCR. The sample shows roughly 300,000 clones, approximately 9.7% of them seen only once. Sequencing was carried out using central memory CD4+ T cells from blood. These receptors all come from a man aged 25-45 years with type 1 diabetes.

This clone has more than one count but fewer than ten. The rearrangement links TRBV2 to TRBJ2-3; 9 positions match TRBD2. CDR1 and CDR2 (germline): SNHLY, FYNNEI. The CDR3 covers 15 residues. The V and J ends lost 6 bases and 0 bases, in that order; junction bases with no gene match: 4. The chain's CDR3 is CASRSSGASTDTQYF. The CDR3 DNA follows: TGTGCCAGCAGATCTAGCGGGGCAAGCACAGATACGCAGTATTTT.

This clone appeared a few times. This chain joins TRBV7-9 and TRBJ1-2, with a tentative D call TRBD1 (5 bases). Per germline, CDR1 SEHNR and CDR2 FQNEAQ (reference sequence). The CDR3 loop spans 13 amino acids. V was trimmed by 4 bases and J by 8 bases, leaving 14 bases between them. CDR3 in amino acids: CASSYDSRVGYTF. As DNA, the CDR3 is TGTGCCAGCAGCTACGACAGCCGGGTAGGCTACACCTTC.

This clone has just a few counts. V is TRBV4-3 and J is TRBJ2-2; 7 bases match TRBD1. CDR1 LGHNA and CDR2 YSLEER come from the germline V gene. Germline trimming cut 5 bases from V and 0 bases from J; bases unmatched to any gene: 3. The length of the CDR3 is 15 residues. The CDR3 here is CASSTGTANTGELFF. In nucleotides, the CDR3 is TGCGCCAGCAGCACAGGGACAGCGAACACCGGGGAGCTGTTTTTT.

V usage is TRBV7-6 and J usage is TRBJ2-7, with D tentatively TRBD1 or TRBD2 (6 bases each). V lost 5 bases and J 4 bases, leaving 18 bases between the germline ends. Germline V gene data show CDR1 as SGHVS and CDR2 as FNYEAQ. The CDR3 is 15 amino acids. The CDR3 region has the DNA TGTGCCAGCAGCCCCCAATCCGGGGGCAGGTACGAGCAGTACTTC. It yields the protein CASSPQSGGRYEQYF.

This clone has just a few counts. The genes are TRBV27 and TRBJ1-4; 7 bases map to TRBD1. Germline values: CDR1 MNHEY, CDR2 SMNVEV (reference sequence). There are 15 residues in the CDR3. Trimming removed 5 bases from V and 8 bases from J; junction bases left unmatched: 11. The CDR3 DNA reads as TGTGCCAGCAGTGCCGAGACAGGGACAAGGGAAAAACTGTTTTTT. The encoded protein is CASSAETGTREKLFF.

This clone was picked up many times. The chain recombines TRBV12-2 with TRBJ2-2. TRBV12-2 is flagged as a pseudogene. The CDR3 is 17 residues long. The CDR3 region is CASRSGFGGSLAGELFF. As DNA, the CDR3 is TGTGCAAGTCGCTCAGGATTCGGGGGCTCCCTCGCCGGGGAGCTGTTTTTT.

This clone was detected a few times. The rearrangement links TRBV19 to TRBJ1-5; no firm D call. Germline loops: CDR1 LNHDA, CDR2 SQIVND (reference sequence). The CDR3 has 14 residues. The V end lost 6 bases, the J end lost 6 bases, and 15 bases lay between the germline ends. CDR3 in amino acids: CASRTLAGGQPQHF. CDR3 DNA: TGTGCCAGTAGAACACTCGCGGGCGGTCAGCCCCAGCATTTT.

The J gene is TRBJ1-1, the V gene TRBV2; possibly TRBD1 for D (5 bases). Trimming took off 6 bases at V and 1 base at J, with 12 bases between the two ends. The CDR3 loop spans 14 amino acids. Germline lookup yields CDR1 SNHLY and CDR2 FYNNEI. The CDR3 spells CASSTGLGNTEAFF. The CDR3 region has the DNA TGTGCCAGCAGCACAGGATTGGGGAACACTGAAGCTTTCTTT.

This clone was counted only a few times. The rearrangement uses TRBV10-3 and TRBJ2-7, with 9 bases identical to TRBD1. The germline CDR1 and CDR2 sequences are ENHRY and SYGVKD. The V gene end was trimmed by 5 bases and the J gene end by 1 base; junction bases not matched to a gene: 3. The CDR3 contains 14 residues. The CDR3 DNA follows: TGTGCCATCAGTAAGACAGGGGGGTCCTACGAGCAGTACTTC. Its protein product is CAISKTGGSYEQYF.

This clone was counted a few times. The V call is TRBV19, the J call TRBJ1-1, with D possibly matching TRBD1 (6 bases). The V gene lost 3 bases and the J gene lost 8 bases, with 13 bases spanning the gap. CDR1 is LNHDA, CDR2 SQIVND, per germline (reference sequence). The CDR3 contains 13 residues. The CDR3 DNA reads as TGTGCCAGTAGTATGGAGGCGGGGGCCGAAGCTTTCTTT. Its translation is CASSMEAGAEAFF.

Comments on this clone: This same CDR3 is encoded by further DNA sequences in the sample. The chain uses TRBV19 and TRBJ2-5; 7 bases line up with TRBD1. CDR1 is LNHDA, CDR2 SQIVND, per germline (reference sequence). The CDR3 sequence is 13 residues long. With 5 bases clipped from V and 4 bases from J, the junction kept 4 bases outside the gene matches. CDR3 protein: CASSGYRGETQYF. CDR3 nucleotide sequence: TGTGCCAGTAGTGGATACAGGGGAGAGACCCAGTACTTC.

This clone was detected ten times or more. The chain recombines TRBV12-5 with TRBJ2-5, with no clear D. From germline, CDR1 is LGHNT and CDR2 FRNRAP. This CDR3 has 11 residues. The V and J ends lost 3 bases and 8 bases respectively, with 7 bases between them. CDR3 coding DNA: TGTGCTAGTGGTTTCACTGGAACCCAGTACTTC. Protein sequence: CASGFTGTQYF. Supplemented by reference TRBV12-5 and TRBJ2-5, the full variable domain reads DARVTQTPRHKVTEMGQEVTMRCQPILGHNTVFWYRQTMMQGLELLAYFRNRAPLDDSGMPKDRFSAEMPDATLATLKIQPSEPRDSAVYFCASGFTGTQYFGPGTRLLVL.

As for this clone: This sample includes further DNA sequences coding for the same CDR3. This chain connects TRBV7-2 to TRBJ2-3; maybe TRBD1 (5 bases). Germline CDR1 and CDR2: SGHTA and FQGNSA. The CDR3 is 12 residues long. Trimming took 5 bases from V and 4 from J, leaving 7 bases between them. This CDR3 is CASSQGADTQYF. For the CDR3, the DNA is TGTGCCAGCAGCCAGGGCGCAGATACGCAGTATTTT.

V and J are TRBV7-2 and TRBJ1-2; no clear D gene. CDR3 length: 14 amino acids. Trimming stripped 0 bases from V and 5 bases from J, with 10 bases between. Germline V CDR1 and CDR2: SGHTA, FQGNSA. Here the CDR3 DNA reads TGTGCCAGCAGCTTAGCGGTCACCGATTATGGCTACACCTTC. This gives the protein CASSLAVTDYGYTF.

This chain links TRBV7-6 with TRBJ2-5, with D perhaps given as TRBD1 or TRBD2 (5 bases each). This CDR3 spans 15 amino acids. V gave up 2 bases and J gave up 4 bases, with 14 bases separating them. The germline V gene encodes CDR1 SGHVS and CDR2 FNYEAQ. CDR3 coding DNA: TGTGCCAGCAGCTTATTCTCAGGGACCCGAGAGACCCAGTACTTC. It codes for CASSLFSGTRETQYF.

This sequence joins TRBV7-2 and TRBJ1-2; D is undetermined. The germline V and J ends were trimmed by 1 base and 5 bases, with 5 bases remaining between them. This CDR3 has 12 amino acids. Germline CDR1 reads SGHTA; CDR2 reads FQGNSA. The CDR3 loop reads CASSLEEYGYTF. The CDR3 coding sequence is TGTGCCAGCAGCTTAGAAGAATATGGCTACACCTTC.

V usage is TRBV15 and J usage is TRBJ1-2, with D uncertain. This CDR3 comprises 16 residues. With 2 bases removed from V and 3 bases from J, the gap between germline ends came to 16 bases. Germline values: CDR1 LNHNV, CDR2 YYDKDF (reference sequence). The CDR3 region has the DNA TGTGCCACCAGCAGACCTTCTTCCTACCGGGACTATGGCTACACCTTC. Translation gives CATSRPSSYRDYGYTF.

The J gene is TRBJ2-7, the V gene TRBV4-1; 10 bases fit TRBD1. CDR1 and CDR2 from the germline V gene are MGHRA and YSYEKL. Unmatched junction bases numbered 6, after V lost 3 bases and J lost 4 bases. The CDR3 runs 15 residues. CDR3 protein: CASSHDPGQGYEQYF. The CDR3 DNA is TGCGCCAGCAGCCATGATCCGGGACAGGGGTACGAGCAGTACTTC.

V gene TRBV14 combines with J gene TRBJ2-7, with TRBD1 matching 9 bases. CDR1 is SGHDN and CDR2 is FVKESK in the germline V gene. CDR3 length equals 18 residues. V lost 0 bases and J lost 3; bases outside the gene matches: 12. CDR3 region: CASSQEPGGAGQGYEQYF. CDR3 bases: TGTGCCAGCAGCCAAGAGCCTGGTGGCGCGGGACAGGGCTACGAGCAGTACTTC. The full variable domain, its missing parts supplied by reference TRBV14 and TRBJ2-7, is EAGVTQFPSHSVIEKGQTVTLRCDPISGHDNLYWYRRVMGKEIKFLLHFVKESKQDESGMPNNRFLAERTGGTYSTLKVQPAELEDSGVYFCASSQEPGGAGQGYEQYFGPGTRLTVT.